This T cell receptor (beta chain) originates from a study of blood T cells in healthy people across ages (dated by TCRdb to between 2014 and 2016). General notes on the study: In model experiments, roughly one uniquely barcoded TCR beta cDNA molecule per two T cells was captured by template switching. Using deep sequencing normalized with unique cDNA molecular identifiers, the study measured how TCR beta repertoire diversity changes with age. The donors were divided into four age groups: young (average roughly 15 years), middle-aged (approximately 42), aged (around 59) and long-lived (roughly 82). To avoid experimental bias, donors of different ages were randomly spread across the sequencing lanes. For two donors (one aged 18 to 30 and one aged 80 or older), the study analyzed two additional independent replicas of 1 million unique cDNA reads from the same blood draw.

The donors were roughly 38 Caucasian individuals from Russia, aged 6 to 90 years, who were systemically healthy. Each donor gave around 9.5 milliliters of peripheral blood, collected into EDTA-treated Vacutainer tubes. PBMCs were isolated by Ficoll-Paque density-gradient centrifugation, with at least 6 million obtained per sample. Trizol reagent was used to extract total RNA from the PBMCs, yielding at least 5 micrograms per sample. Naive CD45RAhigh/CD27high T cell percentages were measured by flow cytometry on a PBMC aliquot from every donor. For CDR1 and CDR2, the germline V gene lists SGHTA and FQGNSA. Inclusive of the bounding cysteine and phenylalanine, the CDR3 is 16 residues long. Only CDR3 DNA is held: 48 bases, read in frame from base 1. Broader findings and caveats from the paper: Estimates of total diversity from one million sequenced T cells were regarded as lower bounds and underestimates. The long-lived group showed more naive CD4+ T cells, fewer expanded clones and increased TCR diversity than the aged group, suggesting age selection. Observed TCR beta diversity per million T cells fell roughly linearly with age, and a significant reduction was already apparent by age roughly 40. The percentage of naive T cells measured by flow cytometry correlated strongly with observed TCR beta diversity. The CMV infection status of donors was not known, potentially confounding age-related changes in expanded clonotypes. Since profiling was done on bulk unsorted PBMCs, naive and antigen-experienced compartments could not be conclusively compared.

The protocol used for the library was 5' RACE. The sequencer listed for this sample is Illumina HiSeq 2500. The second PCR ran for about 6 to 11 cycles and used a J-beta primer mix along with a sample-barcoded 5' primer. Each TCR beta cDNA molecule received a unique molecular identifier from a template-switch 5' adaptor carrying 12 random nucleotides. Each sample yielded at least 3 million CDR3-containing paired-end reads. All of the RNA was converted into first-strand cDNA using the Mint cDNA synthesis kit, with a TRBC-specific oligonucleotide serving as the primer. All cDNA was treated with uracil-DNA glycosylase and then went through a first 18-cycle PCR with the universal primers M1SS and BC2_uni_R. Concerning the study's data processing: For normalization, 1 million high-quality reads, each with a distinct molecular identifier, were randomly selected from each sample. Instead of being binned into consensus sequences, reads that shared molecular identifiers were thrown out. MiTCR, with a Q25 quality threshold and the strictest error-elimination algorithm, was used for CDR3 identification, clonotype clustering and error correction. A nonparametric unseen species model using Euler transformation provided a lower-bound estimate of total TCR beta diversity. Using fastp at Q25 and MiXCR, TCRdb reprocessed the public reads and kept productive beta chains. When rows share a CDR3 protein, they turn into one entry using the most common DNA and genes. Clone size and V and J calls follow TCRdb, not the original study. Counted in this sample were some 1.6 million distinct CDR3 sequences; roughly a third of them appeared once. Of the sample, about 11% is held by the ten largest clones.

Details on this clonotype: Its specific antigen is unknown. At one boundary the junction diverges from the germline segment, which might be a read error.

This receptor was obtained from a woman younger than 45 in good health. The sequence joins TRBV7-2 to TRBJ1-1, and TRBD1 may be the D gene, going by 6 matching bases. Sequenced: blood. For the CDR3, the sequence is CAGSFPPDRFNTEAFF. The DNA is as follows: TGTGCCGGCAGCTTCCCCCCCGACAGGTTCAACACTGAAGCTTTCTTT.